The present entry profiles one T cell receptor beta chain with its context. Its antigen is unknown. Assay: immunoSEQ multiplex PCR; the TCRdb copy retains only in-frame clones and omits some. The table includes around 160,000 clones, about 87% detected once. These data are taken from a study of T cell responses to AZD1222 COVID-19 vaccine. Study outcomes and limitations: Distributed over spike, vaccine-associated CD4 TCRs predominated at 160-218 and 743-854.

CDR3 size: 15 residues. CDR1 is SGHNT and CDR2 is YYREEE in the germline V gene (reference sequence). V lost 0 bases to trimming and J lost 5 bases; unmatched junction nucleotides: 5. The clonotype comes from an adult in good health. The gene calls are TRBV5-4 and TRBJ2-1; the match to TRBD1 covers 7 bases. Here the sequenced sample was peripheral blood, taken on day 0 of AZD1222 vaccination. The CDR3 DNA reads as TGTGCCAGCAGCTTGGGAGGGACAGTAAACAATGAGCAGTTCTTC. It yields the protein CASSLGGTVNNEQFF.